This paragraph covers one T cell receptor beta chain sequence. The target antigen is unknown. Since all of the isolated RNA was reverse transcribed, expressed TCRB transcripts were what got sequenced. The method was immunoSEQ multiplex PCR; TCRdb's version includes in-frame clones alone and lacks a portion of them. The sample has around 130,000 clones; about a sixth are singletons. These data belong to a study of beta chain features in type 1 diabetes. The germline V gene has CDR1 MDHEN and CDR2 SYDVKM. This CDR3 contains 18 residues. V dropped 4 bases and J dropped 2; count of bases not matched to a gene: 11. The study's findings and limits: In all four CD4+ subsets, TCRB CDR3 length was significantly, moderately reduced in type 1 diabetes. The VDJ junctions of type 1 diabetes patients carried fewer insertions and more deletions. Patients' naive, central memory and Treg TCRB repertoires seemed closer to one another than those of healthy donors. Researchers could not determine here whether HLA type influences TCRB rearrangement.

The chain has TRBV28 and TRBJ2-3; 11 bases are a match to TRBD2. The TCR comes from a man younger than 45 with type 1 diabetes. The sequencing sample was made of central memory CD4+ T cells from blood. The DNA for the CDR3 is TGTGCCAGCAGTTCCTACCCGATGACTAGCGGGGACACAGATACGCAGTATTTT. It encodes CASSSYPMTSGDTDTQYF.